This note documents a single TCR beta chain sequence. Trimming cost V 4 bases and J 2 bases, with 18 bases left between them. Per germline, CDR1 MGHRA and CDR2 YSYEKL. The CDR3 is 16 amino acids. The data belong to a study of blood T cell repertoires in COVID-19. Only in-frame clones appear in the TCRdb table, and some are missing; sequencing was by immunoSEQ multiplex PCR. The data show a few hundred thousand clones, with 70% to 90% seen just once and around 4.2% held by the top ten. This clonotype originated in a woman aged 40-49 years with acute COVID-19. Sequenced sample: PBMCs or T cells enriched from blood (not recorded which). V gene TRBV4-1 combines with J gene TRBJ2-7; D not certain. CDR3 sequence reads: CASSPRIRDQAYEQYF. The DNA of the CDR3 is TGCGCCAGCAGCCCACGAATTAGAGATCAGGCCTACGAGCAGTACTTC.